The 5 T cell receptor beta chains below were found in one sample sequenced in a study of T cell repertoires in cytomegalovirus infection (dated by TCRdb to between 2019 and 2020). Instrument used: Illumina HiSeq 1500. Through fastp at Q25 and MiXCR, TCRdb rebuilt clones from the public reads, retaining in-frame beta chains. For every CDR3 protein sequence, its rows merge into one entry that carries the most common genes and DNA. The sample table contains 45,000 to 65,000 distinct CDR3 sequences; only one count was recorded for less than 20% of them. The ten most abundant clones make up about 80% of the sample. Reading the label with the study, this specimen's treatment or condition is: in vitro stimulation with specific CMV peptide epitopes to enrich CMV-specific T cells. These receptors lack a known antigen. Sequencing used CD8+ T cells from cultured PBMCs, obtained from culture after CMV antigen stimulation. Receptors originate from a human donor in good health (CMV status not recorded). Some clones in this sample may be carry-over from other donors' samples.

The gene calls are TRBV12-3 or TRBV12-4 and TRBJ2-1; 10 bases match TRBD2. The CDR3 runs 14 residues. J lost 0 bases, V lost 9 bases, and 2 bases had no gene match. In DNA, the CDR3 is TGTGCCAGTAGCGGGGGGTCCTCCTACAATGAGCAGTTCTTC. It is translated as CASSGGSSYNEQFF.

CDR3 DNA sequence: TGCAGCGTTGAAGGTCCCAACACCGGGGAGCTGTTTTTT. Encoded protein: CSVEGPNTGELFF. The V gene is TRBV29-1, the J gene TRBJ2-2; unclear D gene. V lost 1 base to trimming and J lost 2 bases, with 5 bases between them. Germline CDR1 SQVTM, CDR2 ANQGSEA. This CDR3 comprises 13 residues.

The chain recombines TRBV5-4 with TRBJ2-1, with TRBD2 matching over 10 bases. Losses at the gene ends were 4 bases for V and 10 bases for J; bases not matched to a gene: 14. The CDR3 length is 16 residues. Germline V gene sequence: CDR1 SGHNT, CDR2 YYREEE (reference sequence). The CDR3 here is CASSARKRGGNSEQFF. The CDR3 nucleotides are TGTGCCAGCAGCGCGAGGAAGCGGGGGGGTAACTCCGAGCAGTTCTTC.

The gene calls are TRBV11-2 and TRBJ2-3, with D perhaps given as TRBD1 or TRBD2 (5 bases each). Trimming cost V 3 bases and J 6 bases, with 10 bases left between them. Germline V gene lookup returns CDR1 SGHAT and CDR2 FQNNGV. CDR3 length: 13 amino acids. The CDR3 reads CASSLGPSDTQYF. CDR3 DNA sequence: TGTGCCAGCAGCTTGGGACCGTCGGATACGCAGTATTTT.

This clonotype was observed a handful of times. V and J are TRBV4-1 and TRBJ2-7; D is unclear. CDR3 size: 14 residues. The V end lost 0 bases, the J end lost 3 bases, and 9 bases lay between the germline ends. Germline assignment: CDR1 MGHRA and CDR2 YSYEKL. The CDR3 coding sequence is TGCGCCAGCAGCCAAGAAAGGACGGGCTACGAGCAGTACTTC. It specifies CASSQERTGYEQYF.